Sequencing of this T cell receptor beta chain was carried out in a study of memory CD4+ T cells and cytomegalovirus serostatus. Study results and caveats: Of roughly 180 reported CMV TCRbeta sequences, under 80 were found in memory CD4+ repertoires.

This clone was detected once. Its matching antigen is unknown. The sort gate was single viable CD3+CD4+CD8-CD45RO+ cells for memory CD4+ T cells. TCRdb's copy holds only in-frame clones and misses some; the assay was immunoSEQ multiplex PCR. The sample has under 55,000 clones, under 80% seen once; the top ten hold over 0.5%. The ends were cut back, 5 bases at V and 3 bases at J, with 8 bases in the middle. The CDR3 consists of 12 residues. Germline CDR1 is SEHNR and CDR2 is FQNEAQ (reference sequence). V and J are TRBV7-9 and TRBJ2-7; D remains ambiguous. The sequenced sample was memory CD4+ T cells from blood. This clonotype was obtained from an adult in good health and CMV-seronegative. Here the CDR3 DNA reads TGTGCCAGCAGCCTCAGCCGCTACGAGCAGTACTTC. Amino acids: CASSLSRYEQYF.